Following are 9 T cell receptor beta chains from one sample sequenced in a study of T cell changes during pregnancy in multiple sclerosis. Only in-frame clones appear in the TCRdb table, and some are missing; sequencing was by immunoSEQ multiplex PCR. Altogether 95,000 to 110,000 clones are present, 85% to 95% being singletons, with the ten largest covering 0.75% to 0.95%. This material consisted of peripheral blood, taken after pregnancy. The receptors stem from a female donor with multiple sclerosis, enrolled in a pregnancy study.

The rearrangement joins TRBV7-3 to TRBJ2-7; 9 bases line up with TRBD1. Germline V gene data show CDR1 as SGHTA and CDR2 as FQGTGA. Unmatched junction bases numbered 6, after V lost 2 bases and J lost 4 bases. This CDR3 spans 15 amino acids. CDR3: CASSLYRGREYEQYF. DNA for the CDR3: TGTGCCAGCAGCTTATACAGGGGGCGAGAGTACGAGCAGTACTTC.

The chain couples TRBV19 to TRBJ2-7, with D tentatively TRBD1 (6 bases). CDR1 and CDR2 (germline): LNHDA, SQIVND (reference sequence). Trimming removed 1 base from V and 2 bases from J, with 12 bases in between. This CDR3 spans 15 amino acids. In DNA form, the CDR3 reads TGTGCCAGTAGTATAGGCCAGGGGTGGACCTACGAGCAGTACTTC. It yields the protein CASSIGQGWTYEQYF.

The chain is built from TRBV27 and TRBJ1-2, with a tentative D call TRBD1 (6 bases). Deletions cut 6 bases from V and 1 base from J, with 12 bases between. The CDR3 is made up of 14 amino acids. Germline loops: CDR1 MNHEY, CDR2 SMNVEV (reference sequence). The CDR3 bases are TGTGCCAGCAGCCAGGGGACGATTAACTATGGCTACACCTTC. This codes for CASSQGTINYGYTF.

V and J are TRBV29-1 and TRBJ2-1; a possible D gene is TRBD2 (6 bases). The V end lost 3 bases, the J end lost 7 bases, and 28 bases lay between the germline ends. Per the germline V gene, CDR1 is SQVTM and CDR2 is ANQGSEA. The CDR3 has 18 residues. The CDR3 loop is CSVEHPSSGDLLPNEQFF. The CDR3 DNA reads TGCAGCGTTGAGCACCCTTCGTCGGGGGACCTTCTTCCTAATGAGCAGTTCTTC.

The J gene is TRBJ2-3, the V gene TRBV28, with a weak D call TRBD1 (5 bases). The germline CDR1 and CDR2 sequences are MDHEN and SYDVKM. Trimming stripped 6 bases from V and 0 bases from J, with 22 bases between. The CDR3 consists of 18 residues. The CDR3 loop reads CASRTKKRQLDSTDTQYF. The CDR3 nucleotides are TGTGCCAGCAGGACCAAGAAGCGACAGCTCGATAGCACAGATACGCAGTATTTT.

The rearrangement joins TRBV5-8 to TRBJ1-2; 9 nucleotides align to TRBD1. V lost 6 bases to trimming and J lost 2 bases; unmatched junction nucleotides: 8. The germline gives CDR1 SGHTS, CDR2 YDEGEE. The CDR3 has 15 residues. The CDR3 coding sequence is TGTGCCAGCAAGCTCGTGGGACAGGGAAACTATGGCTACACCTTC. This translates into CASKLVGQGNYGYTF.

This chain links TRBV11-2 with TRBJ1-4; D possibly corresponds to TRBD1 (5 bases). CDR1 SGHAT and CDR2 FQNNGV come from the germline V gene. Trimming removed 1 base from V and 8 bases from J, with 14 bases in between. CDR3 length: 15 residues. CDR3 sequence: CASSLGTGTSEKLFF. CDR3 nucleotide sequence: TGTGCCAGCAGCTTAGGAACCGGGACTTCCGAAAAACTGTTTTTT.

This chain links TRBV18 with TRBJ2-6; TRBD1 might be the D (7 bases). V lost 3 bases and J 1 base, leaving 19 bases between the germline ends. CDR3 length: 19 residues. In germline, CDR1 is KGHSH, CDR2 LQKENI. CDR3 DNA sequence: TGTGCCAGCTCACCTCTGGGTCCAGGGGGGAGATCTGGGGCCAACGTCCTGACTTTC. It codes for CASSPLGPGGRSGANVLTF.

The J gene is TRBJ1-2, the V gene TRBV5-6; 9 bases line up with TRBD1. The CDR3 length is 16 residues. With V trimmed by 4 bases and J by 7 bases, 14 bases remained unmatched. The germline V gene has CDR1 SGHDT and CDR2 YYEEEE. In nucleotides, the CDR3 is TGTGCCAGCAGCCAACAGGGGGCAGGGGCTAAAGGTGGCTACACCTTC. Its translation is CASSQQGAGAKGGYTF.